A selection of T cell receptor beta chains follows, all from one sample in a study of blood T cell repertoires in COVID-19. Here immunoSEQ multiplex PCR was the method, and the copy in TCRdb shows in-frame clones only, minus some. The table includes 55,000 to 75,000 clones, approximately 84% detected once. Input material: peripheral blood. The receptors were sampled from a man older than 75 with COVID-19, enrolled during active disease. Each CDR3 is given with its conserved first and last residue. D genes are given only for firm matches. Rows give clone size only sometimes, using once, few, many, or a class for an expanded clone.

J: TRBJ2-1; D: TRBD2; size: NA; V: TRBV6-2/TRBV6-3; CDR3: CASSWTSGSYNEQFF; DNA: TGTGCCAGCAGTTGGACTAGCGGGAGCTACAATGAGCAGTTCTTC
J: TRBJ1-3; D: NA; size: NA; V: TRBV9; CDR3: CASSVGSTVGNTIYF; DNA: TGTGCCAGCAGCGTTGGAAGTACAGTTGGAAACACCATATATTTT
J: TRBJ2-7; D: NA; size: NA; V: TRBV7-2; CDR3: CASSVFGTLGNEQYF; DNA: TGTGCCAGCAGCGTCTTTGGGACACTGGGAAACGAGCAGTACTTC
J: TRBJ1-6; D: NA; size: NA; V: TRBV7-9; CDR3: CASSLGGADYSPLHF; DNA: TGTGCCAGCAGCTTAGGGGGAGCCGACTATTCACCCCTCCACTTT
J: TRBJ1-4; D: NA; size: NA; V: TRBV5-1; CDR3: CASHTAPNEKLFF; DNA: TGCGCCAGCCACACAGCTCCAAATGAAAAACTGTTTTTT
J: TRBJ2-3; D: NA; size: NA; V: TRBV30; CDR3: CAWLEGVLVSSTDTQYF; DNA: TGTGCCTGGCTCGAGGGGGTACTAGTTTCTAGCACAGATACGCAGTATTTT
J: TRBJ1-5; D: TRBD1; size: NA; V: TRBV24-1; CDR3: CATSGAQQGGNQPQHF; DNA: TGTGCCACCAGTGGCGCCCAACAGGGGGGCAATCAGCCCCAGCATTTT
J: TRBJ2-7; D: NA; size: NA; V: TRBV9; CDR3: CASSAWPVGGNEQYF; DNA: TGTGCCAGCAGCGCCTGGCCTGTAGGGGGAAACGAGCAGTACTTC
J: TRBJ1-2; D: TRBD1; size: NA; V: TRBV6-6; CDR3: CASIHSGAGGNYGYTF; DNA: TGTGCCAGCATCCACAGTGGGGCAGGGGGGAACTATGGCTACACCTTC
J: TRBJ1-1; D: TRBD1; size: few; V: TRBV19; CDR3: CASSTRQGGQTEAFF; DNA: TGTGCCAGTAGTACCCGACAGGGAGGACAAACTGAAGCTTTCTTT
J: TRBJ1-4; D: NA; size: NA; V: TRBV9; CDR3: CASSAPGRGRGEKLFF; DNA: TGTGCCAGCAGCGCCCCTGGGCGGGGGAGGGGTGAAAAACTGTTTTTT
J: TRBJ1-1; D: NA; size: NA; V: TRBV7-2; CDR3: CAVWVGREKNTEAFF; DNA: TGTGCCGTGTGGGTGGGGAGGGAAAAGAACACTGAAGCTTTCTTT